This entry lists 26 T cell receptor beta chains sequenced from one sample in a study of radiotherapy plus CTLA-4 blockade in lung cancer. Sequenced by immunoSEQ multiplex PCR; TCRdb stores in-frame clones only, minus some. The sample has about 120,000 clones, 78% seen once; the top ten hold over 4%. The sequencing used peripheral blood, collected from a patient treated with radiotherapy plus ipilimumab. The receptors were gathered from a human donor with non-small cell lung cancer who had a partial response to radiotherapy plus ipilimumab.

V usage is TRBV28 and J usage is TRBJ2-7; 9 bases are shared with TRBD1. Germline CDR1 and CDR2: MDHEN and SYDVKM. The V segment lost 7 bases and the J segment 0 bases; nucleotides outside the gene matches: 4. The CDR3 runs 14 residues. The CDR3 region has the DNA TGTGCCAGCAACAGGGGGCGAAGCTCCTACGAGCAGTACGTC. It translates to CASNRGRSSYEQYV.

The CDR3 sequence: CASSPESETQYF. The CDR3 DNA follows: TGTGCCAGCTCACCCGAGTCGGAGACCCAGTACTTC. V is TRBV18 and J is TRBJ2-5; D remains unclear. The V end was cut by 3 bases, the J end by 5 bases, with 7 bases between. CDR1 KGHSH and CDR2 LQKENI come from the germline V gene. The CDR3 is 12 amino acids.

The chain recombines TRBV9 with TRBJ2-3; 14 bases fit TRBD2. CDR1 and CDR2 (germline): SGDLS, YYNGEE. CDR3 length: 17 residues. V shed 3 bases and J 7 bases; nucleotides not matched to a gene: 10. CDR3 coding DNA: TGTGCCAGCAGCGGAGGGATGGGACTAGCGGGAGTAAATACGCAGTATTTT. Amino acids: CASSGGMGLAGVNTQYF.

V gene TRBV2 combines with J gene TRBJ1-2; D possibly corresponds to TRBD1 (6 bases). The germline gives CDR1 SNHLY, CDR2 FYNNEI. The CDR3 has 14 residues. V was pared by 6 bases and J by 7 bases, with 18 bases between. The CDR3 region is CASSPDRPRGGYTF. The CDR3 DNA follows: TGTGCCAGCAGCCCCGACAGGCCAAGGGGTGGCTACACCTTC. Together with reference TRBV2 and TRBJ1-2, the CDR3 gives the full variable domain: EPEVTQTPSHQVTQMGQEVILRCVPISNHLYFYWYRQILGQKVEFLVSFYNNEISEKSEIFDDQFSVERPDGSNFTLKIRSTKLEDSAMYFCASSPDRPRGGYTFGSGTRLTVV.

The rearrangement joins TRBV14 to TRBJ2-3; a weak D match, TRBD1 (6 bases). The CDR3 is 13 amino acids. V lost 2 bases and J lost 7, with 10 bases in between. Germline V gene sequence: CDR1 SGHDN, CDR2 FVKESK. For the CDR3, the DNA is TGTGCCAGCAGCCAATGGGGGCCCTATACGCAGTATTTT. Amino acid sequence: CASSQWGPYTQYF.

The chain is built from TRBV7-6 and TRBJ2-1; perhaps TRBD1 as D (6 bases). This CDR3 contains 12 residues. Germline V gene sequence: CDR1 SGHVS, CDR2 FNYEAQ. V lost 4 bases, J lost 9 bases, and 10 bases lay in between. Here the CDR3 reads CASSYRVGEQFF. In DNA form, the CDR3 reads TGTGCCAGCAGCTACAGGGTCGGTGAGCAGTTCTTC.

This clone was detected only once. The chain is built from TRBV19 and TRBJ1-2; D is undetermined. Germline V lookup: CDR1 LNHDA, CDR2 SQIVND (reference sequence). The CDR3 length is 14 residues. Trimming took off 5 bases at V and 13 bases at J, with 23 bases between the two ends. CDR3 sequence: CASSDSRGTVTATF. DNA of the CDR3: TGTGCCAGTAGTGATTCTCGGGGAACGGTCACTGCCACCTTC.

This clone was observed a single time. This rearrangement joins TRBV27 to TRBJ2-5; 8 positions agree with TRBD1. The CDR3 has 17 amino acids. V shed 3 bases and J 1 base; nucleotides not matched to a gene: 10. The germline CDR1 and CDR2 sequences are MNHEY and SMNVEV (reference sequence). CDR3: CASSFLARGPFQETQYF. Here the CDR3 DNA reads TGTGCCAGCAGTTTTCTGGCCAGGGGGCCGTTCCAAGAGACCCAGTACTTC.

This clone was observed many times. One junction end disagrees with the germline gene, perhaps due to a read error. V gene TRBV5-1 combines with J gene TRBJ2-5, with D unresolved. The CDR3 length is 13 residues. The germline V gene encodes CDR1 SGHRS and CDR2 YFSETQ. CDR3 coding DNA: TGCGCCAGCAGCGCTGACTGGCAAGGGACCCAGTACTTC. Encoded protein: CASSADWQGTQYF. The whole variable domain, filled in from reference TRBV5-1 and TRBJ2-5, reads KAGVTQTPRYLIKTRGQQVTLSCSPISGHRSVSWYQQTPGQGLQFLFEYFSETQRNKGNFPGRFSGRQFSNSRSEMNVSTLELGDSALYLCASSADWQGTQYFGPGTRLLVL.

This chain joins TRBV6-5 and TRBJ1-2; perhaps TRBD1 as D (6 bases). V lost 5 bases to trimming and J lost 5 bases, with 9 bases between them. The length of the CDR3 is 12 residues. Germline V gene lookup returns CDR1 MNHEY and CDR2 SVGAGI. The CDR3, as DNA: TGTGCCAGCAGTGATCAGGGGTATGGCTACACCTTC. Its protein is CASSDQGYGYTF.

The DNA for the CDR3 is TGTGCCAGCAGCCTTGAGGCTGGAAACACCATATATTTT. Its translation is CASSLEAGNTIYF. J is TRBJ1-3 and V is TRBV7-9; D uncertain. V was cut by 5 bases and J by 2 bases, with 7 bases left in between. The CDR3 is 13 residues long. The germline CDR1 and CDR2 sequences are SEHNR and FQNEAQ (reference sequence). Complete variable domain (other parts from reference TRBV7-9 and TRBJ1-3): DTGVSQNPRHKITKRGQNVTFRCDPISEHNRLYWYRQTLGQGPEFLTYFQNEAQLEKSRLLSDRFSAERPKGSFSTLEIQRTEQGDSAMYLCASSLEAGNTIYFGEGSWLTVV.

The chain links TRBV11-2 to TRBJ2-1, with TRBD2 matching over 12 bases. CDR3 length: 19 residues. Losses at the gene ends were 4 bases for V and 2 bases for J; bases not matched to a gene: 12. Germline V gene data show CDR1 as SGHAT and CDR2 as FQNNGV. The CDR3 DNA reads TGTGCCAGCAGCTCCCCCCTAGCGGGAGGGTCCCGGCCCTACAATGAGCAGTTCTTC. Translating gives CASSSPLAGGSRPYNEQFF.

The genes are TRBV25-1 and TRBJ2-1; TRBD1 agrees at 12 bases. In germline, CDR1 is MGHDK, CDR2 SYGVNS. V was pared by 3 bases and J by 6 bases, with 6 bases of the junction left unmatched. This CDR3 is 16 amino acids long. The DNA for the CDR3 is TGTGCCAGCAGTGAGAACCGGGACAGGGGGCCCAATGAGCAGTTCTTC. Its protein product is CASSENRDRGPNEQFF.

The chain uses TRBV9 and TRBJ1-1; 9 positions match TRBD1. V lost 2 bases to trimming and J lost 5 bases; unmatched junction nucleotides: 1. There are 13 residues in the CDR3. Germline-derived CDR1 and CDR2 are SGDLS and YYNGEE. This CDR3 is CASSVDRGTEAFF. The CDR3 coding sequence is TGTGCCAGCAGCGTCGACAGGGGGACTGAAGCTTTCTTT.

In its sample, this clone was seen a few times. This chain links TRBV28 with TRBJ1-4, with 12 bases matching TRBD1. The V and J ends lost 8 bases and 7 bases, in that order; junction bases with no gene match: 5. The V gene's germline CDR1 is MDHEN and CDR2 SYDVKM. The CDR3 covers 14 residues. CDR3 sequence reads: CASGGDRGLEKLFF. The CDR3, as DNA: TGTGCCAGCGGGGGGGACAGGGGGCTTGAAAAACTGTTTTTT.

Notes on this clone: The junction departs from the called germline gene at one end, perhaps through a read error. V is TRBV5-1 and J is TRBJ1-1, with 10 nucleotides matching TRBD1. Germline CDR1 reads SGHRS; CDR2 reads YFSETQ. The CDR3 runs 13 residues. CDR3 bases: TGTGCCAGCAGTCGACAGGGGGCCACTGAAGCTTTCTTT. Residues: CASSRQGATEAFF.

The chain recombines TRBV28 with TRBJ1-1; possibly TRBD1 for D (6 bases). Per germline, CDR1 MDHEN and CDR2 SYDVKM. The V gene lost 2 bases and the J gene lost 4 bases, with 11 bases spanning the gap. This CDR3 is 14 amino acids long. CDR3 sequence: CASSLRGGGTEAFF. In DNA form, the CDR3 reads TGTGCCAGCAGTTTAAGGGGAGGGGGCACTGAAGCTTTCTTT.

This sequence joins TRBV7-9 and TRBJ2-5; TRBD2 aligns across 12 bases. V was clipped by 11 bases and J by 4 bases; unmatched bases: 8. Germline-derived CDR1 and CDR2 are SEHNR and FQNEAQ (reference sequence). This CDR3 contains 14 residues. The CDR3 sequence: CAERTSGALETQYF. The CDR3 DNA follows: TGTGCCGAACGGACTAGCGGGGCATTAGAGACCCAGTACTTC.

Remarks on this clone: Other DNA sequences within the sample encode an identical CDR3. The chain joins TRBV6-4 to TRBJ2-6; D gene ambiguous. V was cut by 2 bases and J by 1 base, with 9 bases left in between. The CDR3 totals 16 residues. CDR1 is MRHNA, CDR2 SNTAGT, per germline. This CDR3 is CASSDPSRSGANVLTF. CDR3 nucleotides: TGTGCCAGCAGTGACCCAAGCCGTTCTGGGGCCAACGTCCTGACTTTC.

The chain uses TRBV5-6 and TRBJ1-5; D gene ambiguous. V was clipped by 4 bases and J by 11 bases, with 16 bases between them. Germline-derived CDR1 and CDR2 are SGHDT and YYEEEE. This CDR3 has 13 amino acids. CDR3 coding DNA: TGTGCCAGCAGCCAAAACCGGGGTCGGGCCCAGCATTTT. This gives the protein CASSQNRGRAQHF.

The chain couples TRBV5-1 to TRBJ2-2; TRBD1 aligns across 7 bases. Looked up from germline, CDR1 is SGHRS and CDR2 is YFSETQ. The CDR3 totals 15 residues. The ends lost 4 bases at V and 1 base at J; junction bases unmatched: 4. The CDR3, as DNA: TGCGCCAGCAGCATCGGGACAGTGAACACCGGGGAGCTGTTTTTT. Protein sequence: CASSIGTVNTGELFF.

The genes are TRBV5-1 and TRBJ2-5; D is possibly TRBD2 (5 bases). Germline CDR1 and CDR2: SGHRS and YFSETQ. V was clipped by 4 bases and J by 4 bases, with 17 bases between them. This CDR3 has 15 amino acids. The CDR3 region is CASSPRAGERETQYF. The CDR3, as DNA: TGCGCCAGCAGCCCCCGGGCCGGGGAGCGAGAGACCCAGTACTTC.

The rearrangement links TRBV28 to TRBJ1-1, with a weak D call TRBD1 (5 bases). V was clipped by 7 bases and J by 2 bases, with 14 bases between them. Germline V gene sequence: CDR1 MDHEN, CDR2 SYDVKM. The length of the CDR3 is 14 residues. CDR3 sequence (DNA): TGTGCCAGCACCCGTCCGGGACTAAACACTGAAGCTTTCTTT. This codes for CASTRPGLNTEAFF. Supplemented by reference TRBV28 and TRBJ1-1, the full variable domain reads DVKVTQSSRYLVKRTGEKVFLECVQDMDHENMFWYRQDPGLGLRLIYFSYDVKMKEKGDIPEGYSVSREKKERFSLILESASTNQTSMYLCASTRPGLNTEAFFGQGTRLTVV.

The chain has TRBV7-3 and TRBJ2-5; maybe TRBD2 (5 bases). The CDR3 sequence is 14 residues long. Trimming pared 1 base from V and 4 bases from J, leaving 10 bases between. Germline V gene data show CDR1 as SGHTA and CDR2 as FQGTGA. In nucleotides, the CDR3 is TGTGCCAGCAGCTTAATACCCGAGGGAGAGACCCAGTACTTC. Protein product: CASSLIPEGETQYF.

CDR3 bases: TGTGCCATCAAAGGGGACAGGGGTCGGAATTCACCCCTCCACTTT. It specifies CAIKGDRGRNSPLHF. This chain joins TRBV10-3 and TRBJ1-6; TRBD1 agrees at 10 bases. This CDR3 region has 15 residues. Germline V gene data show CDR1 as ENHRY and CDR2 as SYGVKD. V dropped 7 bases and J dropped 7; count of bases not matched to a gene: 7.

This chain links TRBV29-1 with TRBJ2-2; TRBD1 matches 7 bases. J was trimmed by 5 bases and V by 4 bases; bases with no gene match: 13. CDR3 length: 16 residues. From germline, CDR1 is SQVTM and CDR2 ANQGSEA. The CDR3 DNA sequence: TGCAGCGTTGTTTCTGGGTCGCAGGGGGAAACCGGGGAGCTGTTTTTT. Its translation: CSVVSGSQGETGELFF.